These T cell receptor beta chains were read from a single sample in a study of cytomegalovirus exposure and HLA in healthy donors. Sequenced by immunoSEQ multiplex PCR; TCRdb stores in-frame clones only, minus some. Among roughly 160,000 clones listed, 84% were seen once. Input material: PBMCs. These TCRs come from a young man in good health and CMV-seronegative. Both conserved end residues are part of each CDR3. The D gene is left open where the match is weak. Clone size, where shown, is once, few, many, or a class for clones that have expanded.

V gene,D gene,J gene,clone size,CDR3 DNA,CDR3 protein
TRBV7-6,.,TRBJ1-3,.,TGTGCCAGCAGCTTAGCTCCAACAGGCTCTGGAAACACCATATATTTT,CASSLAPTGSGNTIYF
TRBV5-1,TRBD1,TRBJ2-7,once,TGCGCCAGCAGCCCGGAAATTCTGGGACAGGGTACGCACGAGCAGTACTTC,CASSPEILGQGTHEQYF
TRBV29-1,.,TRBJ1-2,.,TGCAGCGTCGTGGGAGGGAATGGGGAGGGGGGCTACACCTTC,CSVVGGNGEGGYTF
TRBV19,.,TRBJ2-7,once,TGTGCCAGTAGTATAGCAGGGAATGTGTACGAGCAGTACTTC,CASSIAGNVYEQYF
TRBV5-1,TRBD1,TRBJ2-3,.,TGCGCCAGCAGCATAGGACAGGTCAGCACAGATACGCAGTATTTT,CASSIGQVSTDTQYF
TRBV5-1,TRBD1,TRBJ2-2,.,TGCGCCAGCAGCTTGGATTCAAGGGGGCTGGCCGGGGAGCTGTTTTTT,CASSLDSRGLAGELFF
TRBV7-9,.,TRBJ2-4,.,TGTGCCAGCAGCTTGGACTTAGCCAAAAACATTCAATACTTC,CASSLDLAKNIQYF
TRBV5-1,TRBD1,TRBJ1-1,few,TGCGCCAGCAGCTGGGGGACAGGGGGCACTGAAGCTTTCTTT,CASSWGTGGTEAFF
TRBV10-3,TRBD2,TRBJ2-3,.,TGTGCCGTCACTAGCGGAAACACAGATACGCAGTATTTT,CAVTSGNTDTQYF
TRBV5-5,TRBD1,TRBJ2-3,few,TGTGCCAGCAGCTGGGGACAGAAAAACACAGATACGCAGTATTTT,CASSWGQKNTDTQYF
TRBV7-8,TRBD2,TRBJ2-1,.,TGTGCCAGCAGCTTCGGGACTAGCGACTACAATGAGCAGTTCTTC,CASSFGTSDYNEQFF
TRBV27,.,TRBJ2-1,.,TGTGCCAGCAGTTTATCTCACCTAGACCCCCTCAATGAGCAGTTCTTC,CASSLSHLDPLNEQFF
TRBV5-6,TRBD2,TRBJ2-5,few,TGTGCCAGCAGCTTGATAGCGGGAGGGCCTGAGACCCAGTACTTC,CASSLIAGGPETQYF
TRBV27,TRBD1,TRBJ2-6,once,TGTGCCAGCAGTTCAACAGGGGGTCTATCCTCTGGGGCCAACGTCCTGACTTTC,CASSSTGGLSSGANVLTF
TRBV6-1,.,TRBJ1-1,.,TGTGCCAGCAGTAAAGGGCCGAACACTGAAGCTTTCTTT,CASSKGPNTEAFF
TRBV5-4,.,TRBJ2-7,.,TGTGCCAGCAGCTTGGGGGGCTGGTACGAGCAGTACTTC,CASSLGGWYEQYF
TRBV7-9,.,TRBJ2-1,few,TGTGCCAGCAGCTTGGAGGATGAGCAGTTCTTC,CASSLEDEQFF
TRBV11-3,.,TRBJ1-1,.,TGTGCCAGCAGCTTTTCAGGGGCGAACACTGAAGCTTTCTTT,CASSFSGANTEAFF
TRBV5-1,.,TRBJ1-2,.,TGCGCCAGCAGCTTGACCCGGGACATCGGCTATGGCTACACCTTC,CASSLTRDIGYGYTF
TRBV4-1,TRBD1,TRBJ1-2,.,TGCGCCAGCAGCCAACTTGCATCGGACAGGAGACATGGCTACACCTTC,CASSQLASDRRHGYTF
TRBV13,.,TRBJ2-7,.,TGTGCCAGCAGTTTACAGGGCCCCTACGAGCAGTACTTC,CASSLQGPYEQYF
TRBV6-5,.,TRBJ2-3,.,TGTGCCACCTTCTCGGGCAGGGAGGAAGATACGCAGTATTTT,CATFSGREEDTQYF
TRBV6-1,.,TRBJ1-6,.,TGTGCCAGCAGTGGCGGACCAGGGGCGCGCTATAATTCACCCCTCCACTTT,CASSGGPGARYNSPLHF
TRBV27,TRBD2,TRBJ2-2,.,TGTGCCAGCAGTTCGGGACTAGCGCCCGGGGAGCTGTTTTTT,CASSSGLAPGELFF
TRBV4-1,TRBD1,TRBJ1-2,once,TGCGCCAGCAGCCGCCCCGGGACAGGGGGTAACTATGGCTACACCTTC,CASSRPGTGGNYGYTF
TRBV19,TRBD1,TRBJ2-5,.,TGTGCCAGTAGTATTCAGGGGGCAGGGACCCAGTACTTC,CASSIQGAGTQYF
TRBV28,.,TRBJ2-5,.,TGTGCCAGCAGTTTAATGGGGGGATACCAAGAGACCCAGTACTTC,CASSLMGGYQETQYF
TRBV30,TRBD1,TRBJ2-7,few,TGTGCCTGGGCCCCGACAGGGTACGAGCAGTACTTC,CAWAPTGYEQYF
TRBV30,.,TRBJ2-7,once,TGTGCCTGGACAGGAGGCTACGAGCAGTACTTC,CAWTGGYEQYF